This section outlines one TCR beta chain sequence together with its context. Trimming at V came to 3 bases and at J to 4 bases, leaving 4 bases not matched to a gene. The CDR3 extends over 16 amino acids. Germline CDR1 LNHNV, CDR2 YYDKDF (reference sequence). The sample is drawn from a study of blood T cell repertoires in COVID-19. For the study at large: Sites across the United States, Italy and Spain contributed samples from acute and convalescent COVID-19. The cDNA or gDNA used as material had been derived from T cells, B-cell-depleted T cells, or PBMCs.

Per the original methods: Counts of nucleated cells, estimated from reference gene primer amplification, were obtained. TCRdb keeps only in-frame clones here, not all; method: immunoSEQ multiplex PCR. V and J calls and clone size are copied from that table; D and trimming were computed from the DNA. The table lists 150,000 to 200,000 clones, about nine tenths of them singletons. The specimen was peripheral blood. The TCR sequence derives from a man between 18 and 35 years old who had recovered from COVID-19. J is TRBJ2-1 and V is TRBV15; the match to TRBD2 covers 12 bases. The CDR3 is CATSSSSGRGYNEQFF. In DNA form, the CDR3 reads TGTGCCACCAGCAGCTCTAGCGGGAGGGGGTACAATGAGCAGTTCTTC.